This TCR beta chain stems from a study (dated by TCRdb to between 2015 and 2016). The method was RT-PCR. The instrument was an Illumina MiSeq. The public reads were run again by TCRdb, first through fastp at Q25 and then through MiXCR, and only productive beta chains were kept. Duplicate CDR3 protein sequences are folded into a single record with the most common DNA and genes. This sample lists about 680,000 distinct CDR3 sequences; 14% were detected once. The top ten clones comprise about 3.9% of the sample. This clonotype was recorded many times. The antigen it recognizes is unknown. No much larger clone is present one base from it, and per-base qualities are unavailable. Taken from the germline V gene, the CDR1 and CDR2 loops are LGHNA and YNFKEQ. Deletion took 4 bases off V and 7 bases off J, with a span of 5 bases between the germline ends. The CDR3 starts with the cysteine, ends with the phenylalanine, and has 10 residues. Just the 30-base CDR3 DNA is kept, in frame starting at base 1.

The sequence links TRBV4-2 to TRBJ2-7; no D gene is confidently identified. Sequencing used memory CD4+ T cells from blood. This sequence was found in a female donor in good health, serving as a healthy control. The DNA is TGTGCCAGCAGCCCCTCGGAGCAGTACTTC. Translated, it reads CASSPSEQYF.